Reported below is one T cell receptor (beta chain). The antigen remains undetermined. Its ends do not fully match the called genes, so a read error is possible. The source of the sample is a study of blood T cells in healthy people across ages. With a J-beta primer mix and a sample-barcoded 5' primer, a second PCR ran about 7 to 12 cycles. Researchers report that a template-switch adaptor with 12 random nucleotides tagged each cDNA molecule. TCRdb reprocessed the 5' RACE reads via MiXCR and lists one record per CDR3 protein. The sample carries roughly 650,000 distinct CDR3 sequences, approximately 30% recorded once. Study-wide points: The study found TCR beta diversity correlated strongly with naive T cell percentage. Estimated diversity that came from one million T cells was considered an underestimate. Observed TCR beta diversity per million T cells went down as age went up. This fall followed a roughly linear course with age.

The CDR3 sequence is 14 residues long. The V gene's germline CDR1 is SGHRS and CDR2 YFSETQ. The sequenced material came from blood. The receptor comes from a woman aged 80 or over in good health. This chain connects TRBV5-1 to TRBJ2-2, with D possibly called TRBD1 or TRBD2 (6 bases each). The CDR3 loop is CASSYQGNTGGLFF. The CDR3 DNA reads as TGCGCCAGCAGCTACCAGGGGAACACCGGGGGGCTGTTTTTT. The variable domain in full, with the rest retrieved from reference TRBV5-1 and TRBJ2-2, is KAGVTQTPRYLIKTRGQQVTLSCSPISGHRSVSWYQQTPGQGLQFLFEYFSETQRNKGNFPGRFSGRQFSNSRSEMNVSTLELGDSALYLCASSYQGNTGGLFFGEGSRLTVL.